The sample holds one count of the clone carrying this T cell receptor (beta chain). What it binds is unknown. The CDR3 consists of 15 residues. J was trimmed by 1 base and V by 4 bases; bases with no gene match: 6. Germline values: CDR1 SGHNT, CDR2 YYREEE (reference sequence). PCR involved 60 Vbeta and 13 Jbeta primers. TCRdb's copy holds only in-frame clones and misses some; the assay was immunoSEQ multiplex PCR. The sample lists about 140,000 clones; approximately 80% were seen once. The data are from a study of cytomegalovirus exposure and HLA in healthy donors. In the study overall: Of all 400 or so donors who were genotyped, around 82% belonged to the Caucasian-associated ancestry cluster.

Study results and limitations: Later analysis demonstrated an association between a missense DCLRE1C variant and TCR beta V- and J-gene trimming.

Sequencing was performed on PBMCs. The chain joins TRBV5-4 to TRBJ2-3; 7 bases line up with TRBD2. The source of this sequence is a man aged 30-40 years in good health and CMV-seropositive. Here the CDR3 reads CASSPPAGGTDTQYF. CDR3 bases: TGTGCCAGCAGCCCCCCGGCGGGAGGCACAGATACGCAGTATTTT.